A selection of T cell receptor beta chains follows, all from one sample in a study of T cells in Graves' hyperthyroidism and ophthalmopathy. Each CDR3 protein gets one entry after TCRdb re-called the multiplex PCR reads with MiXCR. The repertoire consists of 300,000 to 500,000 distinct CDR3 sequences, with around 15% occurring once and the leading ten covering 25% to 30%. Material for sequencing was blood. These receptors all come from a man aged 45 to 65 with Graves' ophthalmopathy. The CDR3 runs from the conserved cysteine through the conserved F or W. D genes are given only for firm matches. For some rows the clone size is stated as once, few or many, or as a class when expanded; others skip it.

d_call	clone_size	v_call	j_call	cdr3_aa	cdr3_nt
TRBD2	-	TRBV15	TRBJ2-1	CATSIQSGRGHNEQFF	TGTGCCACCAGCATACAAAGCGGGAGAGGCCACAATGAGCAGTTCTTC
-	many	TRBV19	TRBJ1-5	CASSIFRGTNQPQHF	TGTGCCAGTAGTATTTTTAGGGGGACCAATCAGCCCCAGCATTTT
-	-	TRBV6-2/TRBV6-3	TRBJ2-2	CASSYLYTGELFF	TGTGCCAGCAGTTACCTCTACACCGGGGAGCTGTTTTTT
-	few	TRBV28	TRBJ1-2	CAGFRGSYGYTF	TGTGCCGGATTCCGGGGTAGCTATGGCTACACCTTC
-	-	TRBV3-1	TRBJ2-1	CASSELSGKREQFF	TGTGCCAGCAGCGAACTCTCGGGGAAGCGCGAGCAGTTCTTC
TRBD2	few	TRBV19	TRBJ2-2	CASRRAGMNTGELFF	TGTGCCAGTAGAAGAGCGGGGATGAACACCGGGGAGCTGTTTTTT
TRBD1	many	TRBV7-9	TRBJ1-5	CASSPPWAGGAGVDQPQHF	TGTGCCAGCAGCCCCCCTTGGGCAGGGGGCGCGGGGGTCGATCAGCCCCAGCATTTT
-	many	TRBV12-3/TRBV12-4	TRBJ1-2	CASSEGRPQANYGYTF	TGTGCCAGCAGCGAGGGACGTCCCCAAGCTAACTATGGCTACACCTTC
TRBD1	many	TRBV11-3	TRBJ2-3	CASSVKGAGDTQYF	TGTGCCAGCAGCGTCAAGGGGGCAGGAGATACGCAGTATTTT
-	few	TRBV14	TRBJ2-5	CASSQVGGWGTQYF	TGTGCCAGCAGCCAGGTCGGGGGTTGGGGGACCCAGTACTTC
TRBD2	few	TRBV25-1	TRBJ2-7	CASSERFAGLAENSYEQYF	TGTGCCAGCAGTGAGCGTTTTGCGGGGCTAGCGGAAAACTCCTACGAGCAGTACTTC
-	few	TRBV14	TRBJ2-7	CASSHLGALGEQYF	TGTGCCAGCAGCCACCTGGGAGCGCTGGGCGAGCAGTACTTC
TRBD2	many	TRBV18	TRBJ2-1	CASSLGLAGFSEQFF	TGTGCCAGCTCACTGGGACTAGCGGGATTCAGTGAGCAGTTCTTC
TRBD2	few	TRBV7-3	TRBJ2-2	CASSLTTLAGGDTGELFF	TGTGCCAGCAGCTTAACCACCCTAGCGGGAGGTGACACCGGGGAGCTGTTTTTT
-	many	TRBV12-3/TRBV12-4	TRBJ2-7	CASSFSASFSEQYF	TGTGCCAGCAGTTTTTCAGCCTCCTTCAGCGAGCAGTACTTC
TRBD2	many	TRBV20-1	TRBJ2-7	CSASPLAGVNYEQYF	TGCAGTGCTAGCCCCTTAGCGGGAGTTAACTACGAGCAGTACTTC
-	many	TRBV2	TRBJ1-5	CASSSRVGNQPQHF	TGTGCCAGCAGTTCCCGAGTGGGCAATCAGCCCCAGCATTTT
-	many	TRBV28	TRBJ2-1	CASSLAKGREQFF	TGTGCCAGCAGTTTAGCTAAGGGGCGTGAGCAGTTCTTC
-	many	TRBV12-3/TRBV12-4	TRBJ1-1	CASSYGRTEAFF	TGTGCCAGCAGTTACGGGAGAACTGAAGCTTTCTTT
TRBD2	-	TRBV5-1	TRBJ2-5	CASSLAGPYQETQYF	TGCGCCAGCAGCTTAGCGGGGCCTTACCAAGAGACCCAGTACTTC
TRBD1	few	TRBV5-4	TRBJ2-4	CASSLYRGEDKNIQYF	TGTGCCAGCAGCTTATACAGGGGAGAGGACAAAAACATTCAGTACTTC
TRBD1	many	TRBV28	TRBJ2-1	CASRPTGRTYNEQFF	TGTGCCAGCAGACCGACAGGGAGAACCTACAATGAGCAGTTCTTC
TRBD1	few	TRBV6-1	TRBJ2-4	CASSTTGGHIQYF	TGTGCCAGCAGCACGACAGGGGGACACATTCAGTACTTC
TRBD2	many	TRBV20-1	TRBJ2-3	CSARVVREGLTDTQYF	TGCAGTGCTAGGGTCGTCCGGGAGGGCCTGACAGATACGCAGTATTTT
-	few	TRBV5-1	TRBJ2-3	CASRVEGRADAQYF	TGCGCCAGCAGGGTCGAGGGAAGGGCAGATGCGCAGTATTTT
-	few	TRBV19	TRBJ2-7	CASSISQEQYF	TGTGCCAGTAGTATATCCCAGGAGCAGTACTTC
-	many	TRBV3-1	TRBJ2-1	CASSQLVDNEQFF	TGTGCCAGCAGCCAACTAGTTGACAATGAGCAGTTCTTC
TRBD1	many	TRBV12-3/TRBV12-4	TRBJ1-6	CASSPTGSESPLHF	TGTGCCAGCAGCCCGACAGGGAGCGAGTCACCCCTCCACTTT
-	few	TRBV4-1	TRBJ2-7	CASSQGLARYEQYF	TGCGCCAGCAGCCAAGGGCTAGCGCGTTACGAGCAGTACTTC
-	many	TRBV11-1	TRBJ1-1	CASSLALSGTENTEAFF	TGTGCCAGCAGCTTAGCGTTATCCGGAACAGAGAACACTGAAGCTTTCTTT
-	-	TRBV20-1	TRBJ1-3	CSADFSGDTIYF	TGCAGTGCCGATTTTTCTGGAGACACCATATATTTT
TRBD2	few	TRBV11-2	TRBJ2-5	CASSLARTSGSGETQYF	TGTGCCAGCAGCTTAGCCCGGACTAGCGGGAGTGGTGAGACCCAGTACTTC
-	many	TRBV28	TRBJ1-2	CASSSSAGIGYTF	TGTGCCAGCAGTTCTTCAGCGGGCATTGGCTACACCTTC
-	few	TRBV20-1	TRBJ1-5	CSAKGGNQPQHF	TGCAGTGCTAAGGGGGGCAATCAGCCCCAGCATTTT
TRBD2	-	TRBV4-2	TRBJ2-2	CASSQGVRESYTGELFF	TGTGCCAGCAGCCAAGGGGTGCGGGAGTCGTATACCGGGGAGCTGTTTTTT
-	many	TRBV20-1	TRBJ2-5	CSVITGLETQYF	TGCAGTGTTATAACAGGGTTAGAGACCCAGTACTTC
-	-	TRBV28	TRBJ1-2	CASSPHRGYGYTF	TGTGCCAGCAGTCCCCACAGAGGCTATGGCTACACCTTC
TRBD2	-	TRBV9	TRBJ2-2	CASSGSSGNEELFF	TGTGCCAGCAGCGGGTCTAGCGGGAACGAGGAGCTGTTTTTT
TRBD1	-	TRBV18	TRBJ2-7	CASSPNGQGWEQYF	TGTGCCAGCTCACCTAATGGACAGGGCTGGGAGCAGTACTTC
TRBD1	-	TRBV15	TRBJ2-1	CATSRGGQGGNEQFF	TGTGCCACCAGCAGAGGGGGACAGGGTGGAAATGAGCAGTTCTTC
-	many	TRBV20-1	TRBJ1-1	CSARDRGAEAFF	TGCAGTGCTAGAGATCGGGGGGCTGAAGCTTTCTTT
-	many	TRBV5-1	TRBJ2-3	CASSLSAESTDTQYF	TGCGCCAGCAGCTTGAGCGCGGAAAGCACAGATACGCAGTATTTT
-	-	TRBV6-1	TRBJ1-1	CASSESRNTGAFF	TGTGCCAGCAGTGAATCCAGGAACACTGGAGCTTTCTTT
-	-	TRBV6-2/TRBV6-3	TRBJ1-3	CASTRARSGNTIYF	TGTGCCAGCACCCGGGCACGCTCTGGAAACACCATATATTTT
TRBD1	-	TRBV10-3	TRBJ2-7	CAISTGESYEQYF	TGTGCCATATCTACAGGGGAATCCTACGAGCAGTACTTC
TRBD2	many	TRBV9	TRBJ2-3	CASTAGGSPDTQYF	TGTGCCAGCACTGCGGGAGGATCCCCAGATACGCAGTATTTT
-	many	TRBV2	TRBJ2-7	CASSWGQGTGEQYF	TGTGCCAGCAGTTGGGGCCAAGGGACTGGCGAGCAGTACTTC
TRBD2	many	TRBV7-8	TRBJ2-7	CASSHRDYSYEQYF	TGTGCCAGCAGCCACCGGGACTACTCCTACGAGCAGTACTTC
TRBD2	-	TRBV20-1	TRBJ2-1	CSARAVAGGPMYEQFF	TGCAGTGCTAGGGCTGTAGCGGGAGGGCCTATGTATGAGCAGTTCTTC